What follows is one T cell receptor beta chain and its context. Antigen specificity is unknown. This sample was included in a study of identical twins. Study-wide results and caveats: Fewer insertions were carried by abundant cord blood beta clonotypes, but none was seen in memory repertoires. Twin pairs had excess sharing that was weaker in beta out-of-frame sequences.

The germline gives CDR1 SEHNR, CDR2 FQNEAQ (reference sequence). V was pared by 2 bases and J by 6 bases, with 11 bases between. CDR3 length: 13 amino acids. Template switching added a universal primer site; cDNA carried unique molecular identifiers. A single record per CDR3 protein comes from TCRdb applying MiXCR to the 5' RACE reads. The repertoire holds about 660,000 distinct CDR3 sequences, with around 8.3% as singletons. These data were likewise used in another study, on yellow fever vaccine responses in identical twins. That paper adds: Twins' vaccine T cell responses were reported to seem partly convergent and partly personalized.

Source material: PBMCs. The origin of this receptor is a woman between 18 and 29 years old in good health. The J gene is TRBJ2-7, the V gene TRBV7-9, with D uncertain. In nucleotides, the CDR3 is TGTGCCAGCAGCTTAAAAGGGTCCCTCGAGCAGTACTTC. As protein: CASSLKGSLEQYF. The whole variable domain, remainder taken from reference TRBV7-9 and TRBJ2-7, is DTGVSQNPRHKITKRGQNVTFRCDPISEHNRLYWYRQTLGQGPEFLTYFQNEAQLEKSRLLSDRFSAERPKGSFSTLEIQRTEQGDSAMYLCASSLKGSLEQYFGPGTRLTVT.